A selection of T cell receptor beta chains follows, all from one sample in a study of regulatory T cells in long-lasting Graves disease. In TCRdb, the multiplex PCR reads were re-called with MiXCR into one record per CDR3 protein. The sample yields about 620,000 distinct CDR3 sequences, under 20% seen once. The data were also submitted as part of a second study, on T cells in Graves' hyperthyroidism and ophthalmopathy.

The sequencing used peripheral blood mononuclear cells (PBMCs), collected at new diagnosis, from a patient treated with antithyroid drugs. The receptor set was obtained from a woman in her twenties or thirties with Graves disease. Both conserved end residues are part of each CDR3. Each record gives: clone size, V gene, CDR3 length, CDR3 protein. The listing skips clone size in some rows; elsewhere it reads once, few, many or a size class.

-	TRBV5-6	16	CASNSGTSGATDTQYF
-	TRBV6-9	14	CASSYGATNEKLFF
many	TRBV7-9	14	CASGGQAYNSPLHF
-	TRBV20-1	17	CSARRGGRGLVGYGYTF
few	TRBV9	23	CASSVVGWFTTSGPVSSYNEQFF
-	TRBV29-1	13	CSVALAWYNEQFF
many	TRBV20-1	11	CSAREVHEQYF
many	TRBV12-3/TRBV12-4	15	CASNLGVGGAETQYF
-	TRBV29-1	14	CSVGQGTSFYEQYF
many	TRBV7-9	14	CASSSNVGLYEQYF
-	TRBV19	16	CASARGAGRGTGELFF
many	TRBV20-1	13	CSARAQGNTEAFF
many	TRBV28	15	CASRTGTGYTDTQYF
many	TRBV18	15	CASSPQTGPNEKLFF
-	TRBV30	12	CAGRVSSYEQYF
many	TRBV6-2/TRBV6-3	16	CASSYSGGTYAYEQYF
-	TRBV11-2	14	CASSLAGRKKTQYF
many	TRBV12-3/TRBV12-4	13	CASSSNRGQPQHF
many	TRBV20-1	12	CSARVTDYEQYF
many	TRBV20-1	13	CSARQGLMKKLFF
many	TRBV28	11	CASKSYTEAFF
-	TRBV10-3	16	CASSGDSGSRADTQYF
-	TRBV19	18	CASSIPPVAGLYGETQYF
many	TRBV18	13	CASSPGQQETQYF
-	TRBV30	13	CAWSAGANYGYTF
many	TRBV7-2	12	CASSSTRDTQYF
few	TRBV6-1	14	CASSPSFQAGTQYF